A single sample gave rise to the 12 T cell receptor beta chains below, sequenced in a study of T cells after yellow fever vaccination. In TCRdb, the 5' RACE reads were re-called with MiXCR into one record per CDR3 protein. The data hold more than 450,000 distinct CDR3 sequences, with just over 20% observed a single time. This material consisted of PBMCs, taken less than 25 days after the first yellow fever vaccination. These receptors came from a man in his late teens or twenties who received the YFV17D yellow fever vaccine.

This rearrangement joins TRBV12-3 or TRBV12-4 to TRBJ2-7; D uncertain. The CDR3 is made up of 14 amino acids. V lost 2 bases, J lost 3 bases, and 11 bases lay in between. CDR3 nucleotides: TGTGCCAGCAGTTTATCCCCCCCAGGCTACGAGCAGTACGTC. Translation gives CASSLSPPGYEQYV.

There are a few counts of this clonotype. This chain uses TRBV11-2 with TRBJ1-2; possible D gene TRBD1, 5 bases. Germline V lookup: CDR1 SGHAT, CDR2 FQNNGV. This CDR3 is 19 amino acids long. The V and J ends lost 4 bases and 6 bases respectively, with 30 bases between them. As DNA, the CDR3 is TGTGCCAGCAGCTCGGATCCGACGGCTGGCCCCGTGGGGGGACATGGCTACACCTTC. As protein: CASSSDPTAGPVGGHGYTF.

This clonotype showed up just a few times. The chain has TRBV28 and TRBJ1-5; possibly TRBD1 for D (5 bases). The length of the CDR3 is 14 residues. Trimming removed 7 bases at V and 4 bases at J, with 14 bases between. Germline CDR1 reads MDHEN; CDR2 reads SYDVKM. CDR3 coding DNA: TGTGCCAGCACCACGTGGGGGGGGAATCAGCCCCAGCATTTT. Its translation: CASTTWGGNQPQHF.

CDR3 region: CASSSQGSSTEAFF. DNA for the CDR3: TGTGCCAGCAGCTCACAGGGGTCGTCCACTGAAGCTTTCTTT. The chain couples TRBV11-2 to TRBJ1-1; 7 nucleotides match TRBD1. This CDR3 spans 14 amino acids. The V segment lost 4 bases and the J segment 4 bases; nucleotides outside the gene matches: 6. The V gene's germline CDR1 is SGHAT and CDR2 FQNNGV.

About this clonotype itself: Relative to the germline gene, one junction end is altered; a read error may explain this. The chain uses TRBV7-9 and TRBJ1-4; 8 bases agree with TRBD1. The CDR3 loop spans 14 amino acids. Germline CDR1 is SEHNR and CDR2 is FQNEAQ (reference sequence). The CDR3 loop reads CASSRTGPNEKLFF. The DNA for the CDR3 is TGTGCCAGCAGCCGGACAGGGCCCAATGAGAAACTGTTTTTT.

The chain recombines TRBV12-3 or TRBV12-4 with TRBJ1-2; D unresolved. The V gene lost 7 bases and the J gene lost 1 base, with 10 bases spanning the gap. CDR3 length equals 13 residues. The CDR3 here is CASTTARNYGYTF. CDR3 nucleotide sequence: TGTGCCAGCACCACAGCCCGTAACTATGGCTACACCTTC.

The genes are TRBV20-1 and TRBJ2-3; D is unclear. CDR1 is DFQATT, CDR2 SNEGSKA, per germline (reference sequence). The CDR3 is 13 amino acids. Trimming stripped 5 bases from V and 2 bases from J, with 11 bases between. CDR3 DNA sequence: TGCAGTGCTTATAAGGGATCCACAGATACGCAGTATTTT. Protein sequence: CSAYKGSTDTQYF.

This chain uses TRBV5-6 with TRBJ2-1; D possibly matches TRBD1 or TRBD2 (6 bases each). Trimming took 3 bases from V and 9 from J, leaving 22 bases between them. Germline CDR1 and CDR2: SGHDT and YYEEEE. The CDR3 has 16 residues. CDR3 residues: CASSWGASGQEGEQFF. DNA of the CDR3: TGTGCCAGCAGCTGGGGGGCCAGCGGGCAAGAAGGTGAGCAGTTCTTC.

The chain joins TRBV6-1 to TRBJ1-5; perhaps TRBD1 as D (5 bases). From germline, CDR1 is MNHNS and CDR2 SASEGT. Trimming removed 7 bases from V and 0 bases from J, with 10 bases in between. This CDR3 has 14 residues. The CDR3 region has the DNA TGTGCCAGCACCCTGGGGGGTAGCAATCAGCCCCAGCATTTT. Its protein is CASTLGGSNQPQHF.

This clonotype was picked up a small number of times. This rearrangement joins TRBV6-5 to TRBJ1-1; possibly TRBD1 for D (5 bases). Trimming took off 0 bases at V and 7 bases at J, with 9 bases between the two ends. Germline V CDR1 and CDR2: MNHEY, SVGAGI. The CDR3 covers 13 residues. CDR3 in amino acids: CASSYSWDGEAFF. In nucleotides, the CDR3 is TGTGCCAGCAGTTACTCGTGGGACGGTGAAGCTTTCTTT.

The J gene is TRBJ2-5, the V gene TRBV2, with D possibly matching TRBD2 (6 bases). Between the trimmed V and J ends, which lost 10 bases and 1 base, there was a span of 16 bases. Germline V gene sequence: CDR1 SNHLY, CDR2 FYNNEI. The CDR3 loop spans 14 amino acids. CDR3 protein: CATEPRGGQETQYF. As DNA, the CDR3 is TGTGCCACCGAGCCGCGGGGCGGCCAAGAGACCCAGTACTTC. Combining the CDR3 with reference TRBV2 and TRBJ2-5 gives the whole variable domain EPEVTQTPSHQVTQMGQEVILRCVPISNHLYFYWYRQILGQKVEFLVSFYNNEISEKSEIFDDQFSVERPDGSNFTLKIRSTKLEDSAMYFCATEPRGGQETQYFGPGTRLLVL.

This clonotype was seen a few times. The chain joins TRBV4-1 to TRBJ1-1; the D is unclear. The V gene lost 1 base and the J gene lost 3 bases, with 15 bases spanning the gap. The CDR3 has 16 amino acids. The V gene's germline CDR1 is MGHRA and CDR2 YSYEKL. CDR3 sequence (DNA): TGCGCCAGCAGCCAAGGATTCAGGCCGAGGTACACTGAAGCTTTCTTT. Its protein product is CASSQGFRPRYTEAFF.